These T cell receptor beta chains were read from a single sample in a study of blood T cells in healthy people across ages. One entry per CDR3 protein results from TCRdb running MiXCR on the 5' RACE reads. In the table there are about 1.7 million distinct CDR3 sequences, roughly 28% of which are singletons. The specimen sequenced was blood. The receptors stem from a woman aged 25 to 45 in good health. Both conserved end residues are trimmed from each CDR3.

cdr3_aa	v_call	j_call
ASSSSKTGGDEQY	TRBV7-3	TRBJ2-7
ASSLQSSGLTYNEQF	TRBV7-9	TRBJ2-1
ASREYGNTGELF	TRBV6-1	TRBJ2-2
ASSLERGPNNSPLH	TRBV9	TRBJ1-6
ASSTNGQGSGHT	TRBV18	TRBJ1-2
ASSQSAVSDTQY	TRBV3-1	TRBJ2-3
ASSSDRSTDTQY	TRBV5-1	TRBJ2-3
ASSLGATLF	TRBV7-3	TRBJ2-1
ASSNNYDEQF	TRBV7-2	TRBJ2-1
ASSRQGHETQY	TRBV10-1	TRBJ2-5
ASSDPRGSTDTQY	TRBV10-1	TRBJ2-3
ASSQAGKKLF	TRBV28	TRBJ1-4
ASKAGTSSYEQY	TRBV11-2	TRBJ2-7
VSGPERSRPLH	TRBV2	TRBJ1-6
ASSYRGPAYEQY	TRBV7-9	TRBJ2-7
SVQGDTQETQY	TRBV29-1	TRBJ2-5
ATSTGGSDTQY	TRBV18	TRBJ2-3
ASSLDVNNEQF	TRBV5-1	TRBJ2-1
ASSARDTQY	TRBV10-2	TRBJ2-3
ASSFPEAGELF	TRBV5-1	TRBJ2-2
ASTRRGSSGGGNNEQF	TRBV6-1	TRBJ2-1
ASRQGGTGGNQPQH	TRBV12-3/TRBV12-4	TRBJ1-5
ASSPGTGGPETQY	TRBV5-1	NA
ASRRPATNEKLF	TRBV10-1	TRBJ1-4
AGSLALPGTGEAF	TRBV5-1	TRBJ1-1
ATVTGSYEQY	TRBV5-1	TRBJ2-7
ASSSRPGAWEQY	TRBV7-6	TRBJ2-7
ASSSHRFCAYEQY	TRBV11-2	TRBJ2-7
ASSPPLSGSSYEQY	TRBV18	TRBJ2-7
AISADGGRQPQH	TRBV10-3	TRBJ1-5
ASSPDRSRETQY	TRBV6-5	TRBJ2-5
ASSSGRGATDTQY	TRBV5-1	TRBJ2-3
ASSPQGGIAKNIQY	TRBV12-3/TRBV12-4	TRBJ2-4
ASSIQKTVSEQY	TRBV19	TRBJ2-7
ASSEGTGWTYEQY	TRBV7-6	TRBJ2-7
ASGREMGAGSEQF	TRBV12-5	TRBJ2-1
ASSGPRGGYT	TRBV7-9	TRBJ1-2
ATSDLYRGYEQF	TRBV24-1	TRBJ2-1
SARDPSGVDTQY	TRBV20-1	TRBJ2-3
ASSQSLSGSFYEQY	TRBV3-1	TRBJ2-5
SATRLARSETQY	TRBV20-1	TRBJ2-5
ASSLRPGLNTEAF	TRBV5-1	TRBJ1-1
AWRAGPADTQY	TRBV30	TRBJ2-3
ASSLALAGDYNEQF	TRBV5-6	TRBJ2-1
ASSSTGSPSYEQY	TRBV7-9	TRBJ2-7
SASRDYLQETQY	TRBV20-1	TRBJ2-5